What follows are 3 T cell receptor beta chains derived from one specimen sequenced in a study of blood T cells in healthy people across ages. The second PCR ran about 6 to 12 cycles with a sample-barcoded 5' primer and J-beta primers. TCRdb passed the 5' RACE reads through MiXCR, listing each CDR3 protein once. Of under 2,000,000 distinct CDR3 sequences listed, approximately 50% are singletons. Sequencing input: blood. These receptors all come from a woman aged 40 to 50 in good health.

The V and J genes are TRBV20-1 and TRBJ2-3, with TRBD2 matching over 9 bases. Germline V gene data show CDR1 as DFQATT and CDR2 as SNEGSKA (reference sequence). This CDR3 comprises 16 residues. Trimming cost V 0 bases and J 2 bases; bases outside gene matches: 6. CDR3 nucleotides: TGCAGTGCTAGAGAGCGCGGCGGGGGGGCCACAGATACGCAGTATTTT. Translating gives CSARERGGGATDTQYF.

The V call is TRBV28, the J call TRBJ2-3; D uncertain. Trimming cost V 1 base and J 11 bases, with 10 bases left between them. Germline assignment: CDR1 MDHEN and CDR2 SYDVKM. CDR3 size: 12 residues. CDR3 sequence: CASSLLTTEQYF. CDR3 DNA sequence: TGTGCCAGCAGTTTATTAACAACAGAGCAGTATTTT.

This clonotype was seen ten or more times. The chain couples TRBV7-9 to TRBJ1-4, with TRBD1 matching 9 bases. CDR3 length: 14 residues. Trimming cost V 5 bases and J 8 bases; bases outside gene matches: 6. The germline V gene encodes CDR1 SEHNR and CDR2 FQNEAQ (reference sequence). The CDR3: CASSRGQGDEKLFF. CDR3 nucleotide sequence: TGTGCCAGCAGCCGGGGACAGGGTGACGAAAAACTGTTTTTT.